The source of this T cell receptor (beta chain) is a study of human T cells and chemical hapten exposure. Study findings and constraints: PT1 expanded TCR counts correlated positively with patch test score. Controls had significantly fewer large CDR3 similarity clusters than were formed by expanded TCRs.

For the library, individual cDNA molecules each received unique molecular identifiers. Via MiXCR, TCRdb re-called the RACE reads, giving one row per CDR3 protein. The sample lists about 380,000 distinct CDR3 sequences; 4% to 6% were seen once. Only a few counts were recorded for this clonotype. Its antigen is not identified. The CDR3 is 12 residues long. From germline, CDR1 is DFQATT and CDR2 SNEGSKA (reference sequence). Trimming took off 6 bases at V and 2 bases at J, with 7 bases between the two ends. Documented time point: pre-sensitization, week 0. Sample treatment: therapeutic diphenylcyclopropenone sensitization with weekly scalp DPC. Every donor had alopecia and was 18 to 70 years old; all were suitable for DPC.

The chain couples TRBV20-1 to TRBJ1-4; D call uncertain. The sample in question was whole blood, obtained in connection with sensitization to the hapten diphenylcyclopropenone (DPC). The source of this sequence is a woman in her 50s with alopecia areata. Some clones in this sample may be carry-over from other donors' samples. The CDR3 DNA reads TGCAGTGCGTGGAGTACTAATGAAAAACTGTTTTTT. It encodes CSAWSTNEKLFF.